This T cell receptor (beta chain) was sequenced in a study of early T cells in non-severe SARS-CoV-2 infection. Study-wide context: RNA in bulk from unsorted whole blood was sequenced, and chains were unpaired. Points from the study as a whole: Matching against VDJdb likely underestimated virus-specific expansions, favoring anti-spike CD8.

The TCR library protocol attached unique molecular identifiers to the individual cDNA molecules. TCRdb re-analysed the 5' RACE reads in MiXCR, keeping a single row per CDR3 protein. In the table there are around 58,000 distinct CDR3 sequences, 14% to 15% of which are singletons. The germline CDR1 and CDR2 sequences are SGHRS and YFSETQ. V trimming: 4 bases; J trimming: 1 base; junction bases outside the gene matches: 5. This CDR3 comprises 16 residues. Worth noting for this clonotype: Its antigen is undetermined.

The sequenced sample was whole blood, obtained at baseline. The source of this sequence is an adult who was a healthcare worker with PCR-confirmed SARS-CoV-2 infection or an uninfected control (not recorded which). The chain couples TRBV5-1 to TRBJ2-3; the match to TRBD2 covers 11 bases. CDR3 residues: CASSLPLAGGTDTQYF. For the CDR3, the DNA is TGCGCCAGCAGCCTCCCACTAGCGGGGGGCACAGATACGCAGTATTTT.